This TCR beta chain was retrieved from a study of somatic mutations in cytotoxic T cells in rheumatoid arthritis. The wider study: Nearly 100% purity was obtained when some V beta antibody-stained T-cell populations were flow-sorted; these included V beta1+ cells sequenced for TCRB.

Broader study findings: Nobody knew which antigens the expanded CD8+ clones targeted. The study found CD8+ clonality increased with age in rheumatoid arthritis patients, not healthy controls.

Germline-derived CDR1 and CDR2 are LNHDA and SQIVND (reference sequence). V was cut by 7 bases and J by 3 bases, with 16 bases left in between. CDR3 size: 14 residues. Generated by immunoSEQ multiplex PCR, the TCRdb table keeps only in-frame clones and is missing some. Of roughly 35,000 clones listed, under 90% are singletons. Details on this clone: What it binds is not known.

The sample consisted of CD8+ T cells sorted from blood. The chain uses TRBV19 and TRBJ2-7, with D perhaps matching TRBD2 (7 bases). The TCR sequence derives from a man in his forties or fifties in good health. The CDR3 protein is CASTQGGDNYEQYF. In DNA, the CDR3 is TGTGCCAGTACCCAGGGAGGGGACAACTACGAGCAGTACTTC.